A single sample gave rise to the 20 T cell receptor beta chains below, sequenced in a study of blood T cell repertoires in COVID-19. The method was immunoSEQ multiplex PCR; TCRdb's version includes in-frame clones alone and lacks a portion of them. The data show approximately 200,000 clones, 75% to 90% seen once. Sequencing used PBMCs or T cells enriched from blood (not recorded which). All receptors derive from a man aged 25 to 40 who had recovered from COVID-19.

This clone was detected once. This sequence joins TRBV2 and TRBJ1-1; 8 bases line up with TRBD1. The J segment lost 4 bases and the V segment lost 7 bases, leaving 8 bases of the junction unmatched. The CDR3 runs to 14 residues. The V gene's germline CDR1 is SNHLY and CDR2 FYNNEI. The chain's CDR3 is CASTRGQGATEAFF. The CDR3 DNA sequence: TGTGCCAGCACAAGAGGTCAGGGGGCCACTGAAGCTTTCTTT.

This clone was counted a few times. The V gene is TRBV7-2, the J gene TRBJ1-2; D is unclear. CDR1 and CDR2 (germline): SGHTA, FQGNSA. The CDR3 totals 16 residues. V lost 1 base, J lost 0 bases, and 12 bases lay in between. The CDR3 sequence is CASSLVVLVANYGYTF. CDR3 DNA: TGTGCCAGCAGCTTAGTAGTTCTAGTCGCTAACTATGGCTACACCTTC.

The rearrangement joins TRBV4-3 to TRBJ1-2, with TRBD1 matching over 9 bases. This CDR3 has 15 amino acids. Germline V gives CDR1 LGHNA, CDR2 YSLEER. Unmatched junction bases numbered 5, after V lost 0 bases and J lost 6 bases. Here the CDR3 reads CASSQDPGTGNGYTF. CDR3 DNA: TGCGCCAGCAGCCAAGATCCGGGGACAGGGAATGGCTACACCTTC.

The chain has TRBV5-1 and TRBJ2-3; possible D gene TRBD2, 6 bases. Germline V CDR1 and CDR2: SGHRS, YFSETQ. V was trimmed by 0 bases and J by 1 base, leaving 9 bases between them. The length of the CDR3 is 15 residues. As DNA, the CDR3 is TGCGCCAGCAGCTTGGATTCGGGGGGCACAGATACGCAGTATTTT. Translating it yields CASSLDSGGTDTQYF.

The rearrangement joins TRBV6-2 or TRBV6-3 to TRBJ2-2; 9 bases are shared with TRBD1. V lost 2 bases to trimming and J lost 5 bases; unmatched junction nucleotides: 9. CDR1 is MNHEY, CDR2 SVGEGT, per germline. The CDR3 is made up of 17 amino acids. The CDR3 loop reads CASSYEPGTGWTGELFF. CDR3 DNA: TGTGCCAGCAGTTACGAACCAGGGACAGGGTGGACCGGGGAGCTGTTTTTT.

The gene calls are TRBV10-3 and TRBJ2-7; 7 nucleotides align to TRBD2. The V segment lost 4 bases and the J segment 1 base; nucleotides outside the gene matches: 7. The CDR3 sequence is 15 residues long. The germline V gene encodes CDR1 ENHRY and CDR2 SYGVKD. CDR3 residues: CAISVLRETSYEQYF. The CDR3, as DNA: TGTGCCATCAGTGTATTGCGGGAGACATCCTACGAGCAGTACTTC.

The rearrangement joins TRBV30 to TRBJ1-5, with D possibly being TRBD1 (6 bases). Trimming removed 1 base at V and 4 bases at J, with 17 bases between. The length of the CDR3 is 16 residues. Germline V gives CDR1 GTSNPN, CDR2 SVGIG (reference sequence). The CDR3 coding sequence is TGTGCCTGGAGTGCCCCCAGGACAGTGCGGAATCAGCCCCAGCATTTT. Its translation is CAWSAPRTVRNQPQHF.

This chain links TRBV5-4 with TRBJ2-5; possibly TRBD2 for D (5 bases). Germline lookup yields CDR1 SGHNT and CDR2 YYREEE (reference sequence). V was pared by 4 bases and J by 2 bases, with 9 bases between. CDR3 length: 13 residues. The CDR3 sequence is CASSTPGQETQYF. CDR3 nucleotide sequence: TGTGCCAGCAGCACGCCGGGGCAAGAGACCCAGTACTTC.

The genes are TRBV7-9 and TRBJ2-3; TRBD2 agrees at 15 bases. CDR1 and CDR2 (germline): SEHNR, FQNEAQ (reference sequence). V was pared by 3 bases and J by 1 base, with 8 bases of the junction left unmatched. This CDR3 region has 19 residues. The chain's CDR3 is CASSFPGLAGGGGTDTQYF. Here the CDR3 DNA reads TGTGCCAGCAGCTTTCCGGGACTAGCGGGAGGCGGGGGCACAGATACGCAGTATTTT.

The genes are TRBV9 and TRBJ2-7; 8 bases line up with TRBD1. V trimming: 4 bases; J trimming: 1 base; junction bases outside the gene matches: 13. CDR1 and CDR2 from the germline V gene are SGDLS and YYNGEE. The CDR3 is 17 residues long. CDR3 region: CASSLGTGLPGSYEQYF. DNA of the CDR3: TGTGCCAGCAGCCTTGGGACAGGCCTTCCGGGATCCTACGAGCAGTACTTC.

The gene calls are TRBV29-1 and TRBJ2-3; weak D call: TRBD1 (6 bases). CDR3 length: 15 residues. Germline CDR1 SQVTM, CDR2 ANQGSEA. V gave up 8 bases and J gave up 0 bases, with 18 bases separating them. CDR3 residues: CSSRRQDLSTDTQYF. The CDR3 DNA sequence: TGCAGCTCCCGGCGACAGGACCTTAGCACAGATACGCAGTATTTT.

The J gene is TRBJ1-3, the V gene TRBV7-2; D is unresolved. CDR3 length: 14 amino acids. Germline CDR1 SGHTA, CDR2 FQGNSA. V was clipped by 2 bases and J by 0 bases, with 5 bases between them. The CDR3 is CASSLISSGNTIYF. The CDR3 DNA reads as TGTGCCAGCAGCTTAATCAGCTCTGGAAACACCATATATTTT.

The V gene is TRBV19, the J gene TRBJ1-1; tentative D call: TRBD1 (5 bases). The V gene lost 3 bases and the J gene lost 3 bases, with 11 bases spanning the gap. The germline V gene has CDR1 LNHDA and CDR2 SQIVND (reference sequence). The CDR3 runs to 14 residues. The CDR3 DNA follows: TGTGCCAGTAGTATGCGGGGCCAATACACTGAAGCTTTCTTT. Encoded protein: CASSMRGQYTEAFF.

The V gene is TRBV7-9, the J gene TRBJ2-5, with 10 bases that match TRBD2. The germline V gene has CDR1 SEHNR and CDR2 FQNEAQ (reference sequence). J lost 4 bases, V lost 5 bases, and 10 bases had no gene match. The CDR3 totals 16 residues. The CDR3 reads CASSPSRLAGGETQYF. Written as DNA, the CDR3 is TGTGCCAGCAGCCCCTCAAGACTAGCGGGCGGAGAGACCCAGTACTTC.

CDR3 sequence: CASSPLYEQYF. The CDR3 DNA sequence: TGTGCCAGCAGCCCCCTCTACGAGCAGTACTTC. The genes are TRBV2 and TRBJ2-7; D unresolved. The CDR3 consists of 11 residues. Trimming took 6 bases from V and 3 from J, leaving 6 bases between them. Germline CDR1 and CDR2: SNHLY and FYNNEI.

This chain uses TRBV30 with TRBJ1-5; 8 positions match TRBD1. The CDR3 runs to 15 residues. The V gene's germline CDR1 is GTSNPN and CDR2 SVGIG (reference sequence). The J segment lost 3 bases and the V segment lost 1 base, leaving 5 bases of the junction unmatched. Here the CDR3 DNA reads TGTGCCTGGAGTGGCGGACAGGGCCTCAATCAGCCCCAGCATTTT. It specifies CAWSGGQGLNQPQHF.

This chain uses TRBV10-3 with TRBJ2-5; 9 bases align to TRBD1. This CDR3 is built from 13 residues. Looked up from germline, CDR1 is ENHRY and CDR2 is SYGVKD. The trim removed 6 bases at V and 2 bases at J, leaving 1 base unmatched. The CDR3 region has the DNA TGTGCCATCAGGGGACAGGGACAAGAGACCCAGTACTTC. Translated: CAIRGQGQETQYF.

The chain has TRBV2 and TRBJ2-1; 14 bases are shared with TRBD2. The germline V gene has CDR1 SNHLY and CDR2 FYNNEI. V was pared by 6 bases and J by 3 bases, with 10 bases of the junction left unmatched. This CDR3 is 18 amino acids long. CDR3 in amino acids: CASRRLAGGPIDYNEQFF. In DNA form, the CDR3 reads TGTGCCAGCAGAAGACTAGCGGGGGGGCCTATTGACTACAATGAGCAGTTCTTC.

This chain connects TRBV28 to TRBJ2-1; tentatively, D is TRBD1 (6 bases). The germline gives CDR1 MDHEN, CDR2 SYDVKM. The CDR3 has 12 residues. V lost 7 bases and J lost 11, with 15 bases in between. The CDR3 protein is CASTPRTEKQFF. DNA of the CDR3: TGTGCCAGCACACCTCGGACAGAAAAGCAGTTCTTC.

This chain links TRBV7-2 with TRBJ1-1; D call uncertain. Trimming cost V 2 bases and J 1 base, with 11 bases left between them. The CDR3 spans 15 residues. Germline V gives CDR1 SGHTA, CDR2 FQGNSA. The CDR3 protein is CASSLLGVSNTEAFF. In DNA form, the CDR3 reads TGTGCCAGCAGCTTATTGGGAGTCTCGAACACTGAAGCTTTCTTT.